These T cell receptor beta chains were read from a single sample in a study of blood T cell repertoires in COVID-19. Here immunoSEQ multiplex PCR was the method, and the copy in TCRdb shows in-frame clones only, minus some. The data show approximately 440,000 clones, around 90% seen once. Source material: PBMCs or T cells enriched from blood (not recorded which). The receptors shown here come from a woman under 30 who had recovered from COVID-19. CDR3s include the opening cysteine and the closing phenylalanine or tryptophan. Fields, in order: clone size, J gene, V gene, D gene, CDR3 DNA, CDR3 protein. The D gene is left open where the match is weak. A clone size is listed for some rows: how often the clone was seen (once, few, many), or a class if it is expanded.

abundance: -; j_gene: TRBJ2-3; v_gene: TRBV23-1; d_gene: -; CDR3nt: TGCGCCAGCAGTCACGGAACTCGAGGTGACCCCGTAGATACGCAGTATTTT; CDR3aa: CASSHGTRGDPVDTQYF
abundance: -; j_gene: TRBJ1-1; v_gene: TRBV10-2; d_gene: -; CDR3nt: TGCGCCAGCGTTGGGAGGGCGTACTACACTGAAGCTTTCTTT; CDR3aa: CASVGRAYYTEAFF
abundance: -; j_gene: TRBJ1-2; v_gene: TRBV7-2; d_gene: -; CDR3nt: TGTGCCAGCAGCTTACCCCGAGGAGGACGCTTTAACTATGGCTACACCTTC; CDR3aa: CASSLPRGGRFNYGYTF
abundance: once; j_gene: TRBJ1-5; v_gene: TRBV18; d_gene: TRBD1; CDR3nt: TGTGCCAGCTCACCACCAAATACAGGGGGATTATCGCCCCAGCATTTT; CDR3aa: CASSPPNTGGLSPQHF
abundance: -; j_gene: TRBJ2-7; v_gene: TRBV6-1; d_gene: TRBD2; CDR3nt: TGTGCCAGCAGTGAACCCCCCGGACTAGCTCGGCACGAGCAGTACTTC; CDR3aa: CASSEPPGLARHEQYF
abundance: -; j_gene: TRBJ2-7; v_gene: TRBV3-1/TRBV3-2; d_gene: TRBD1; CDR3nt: TGTGCCAGCAGCCAGGACCCCCCGGGACAGGGCTCACTAGAGCAGTACTTC; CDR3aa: CASSQDPPGQGSLEQYF
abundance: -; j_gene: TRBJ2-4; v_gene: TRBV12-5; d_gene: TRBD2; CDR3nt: TGTGCTAGTGGTCCCGGACTAGCGGGGGCCGGGAGAAACATTCAGTACTTC; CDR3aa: CASGPGLAGAGRNIQYF
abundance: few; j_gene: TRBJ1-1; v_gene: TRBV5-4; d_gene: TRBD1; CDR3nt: TGTGCCAGCAGCCCTGGACGACAGGGGGCGAACACTGAAGCTTTCTTT; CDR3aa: CASSPGRQGANTEAFF
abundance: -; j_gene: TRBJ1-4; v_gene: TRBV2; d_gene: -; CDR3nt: TGTGCCACCATGGGGGGACTTCTGACTAATGAAAAACTGTTTTTT; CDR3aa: CATMGGLLTNEKLFF
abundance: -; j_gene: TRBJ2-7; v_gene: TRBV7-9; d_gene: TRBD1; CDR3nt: TGTGCCAGCAGCTTCAGCCTTGGGACAGAGCCCTCCTACGAGCAGTACTTC; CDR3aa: CASSFSLGTEPSYEQYF
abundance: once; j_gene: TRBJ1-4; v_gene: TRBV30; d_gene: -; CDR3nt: TGTGCCTGGAGTGCCCGAAGGACAGCCCCTAATGAAAAACTGTTTTTT; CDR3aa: CAWSARRTAPNEKLFF
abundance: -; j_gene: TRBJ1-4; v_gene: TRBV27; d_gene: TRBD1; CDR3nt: TGTGCCAGCAGCCGTGACAGGGTCCATGAAAAACTGTTTTTT; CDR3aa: CASSRDRVHEKLFF
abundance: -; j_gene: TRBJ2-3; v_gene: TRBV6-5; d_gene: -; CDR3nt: TGTGCCAGCAGGGTAGCGTTCACGGTGGATACGCAGTATTTT; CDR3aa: CASRVAFTVDTQYF